This is a list of T cell receptor beta chains from one sample in a study of monozygotic twins with inflammatory bowel disease. From its re-call of the 5' RACE reads, TCRdb lists each CDR3 protein once, without DNA. This table lists 150,000 to 200,000 distinct CDR3 sequences. Specimen: blood. These receptors were obtained from a human donor with ulcerative colitis or Crohn's disease, or a healthy co-twin of an affected twin (not recorded which). Each CDR3 is given with its conserved first and last residue. Fields, in order: V gene, J gene, CDR3 length, CDR3 protein.

TRBV7-9,TRBJ1-3,17,CASSLWTGTGSGNTIYF
TRBV29-1,TRBJ2-7,13,CSVGWDRGYEQYF
TRBV20-1,TRBJ2-6,16,CSAQTGVSSGANVLTF
TRBV3-1,TRBJ1-2,14,CASSPTRLAYGYTF
TRBV12-3/TRBV12-4,TRBJ2-1,15,CASSHWTVSYNEQFF
TRBV5-1,TRBJ2-7,14,CASSLEGLSYEQYF
TRBV5-6,TRBJ1-1,15,CASSRWSGMNTEAFF
TRBV20-1,TRBJ2-1,11,CSATLANEQFF
TRBV15,TRBJ2-1,15,CATSHSQGFDNEQFF
TRBV5-5,TRBJ2-7,13,CASSPEAFYEQYF
TRBV20-1,TRBJ2-3,14,CSARVAGVTDTQYF
TRBV9,TRBJ2-1,17,CASSVGASGRVHNEQFF
TRBV20-1,TRBJ2-3,16,CSARDPGTSGTDTQYF
TRBV3-1,TRBJ2-1,15,CASSQAELAGVTQFF
TRBV28,TRBJ2-1,16,CASSSPTTPGTNEQFF
TRBV4-1,TRBJ1-5,14,CASSQDLSNQPQHF
TRBV21-1,TRBJ2-5,11,CASPFQETQYF
TRBV24-1,TRBJ2-5,14,CATSGTSGSETQYF
TRBV6-1,TRBJ2-7,16,CASSRRTGKRAYEQYF
TRBV28,TRBJ1-4,13,CASSVATNEKLFF
TRBV5-1,TRBJ2-2,15,CASRRIGGPTGELFF
TRBV5-1,TRBJ2-5,14,CASSMGTVQETQYF
TRBV7-8,TRBJ2-7,11,CASSPLLKLYF
TRBV5-4,TRBJ2-3,13,CASSSRRSDTQYF
TRBV3-1,TRBJ1-6,13,CASRTGFNSPLHF
TRBV9,TRBJ1-2,15,CASSPSRAPSYGYTF
TRBV6-5,TRBJ2-1,17,CASSSIVGTSGSGEQFF
TRBV4-1,TRBJ2-6,13,CASSQPRRAVLTF
TRBV20-1,TRBJ2-3,18,CSARDPAARERTTDTQYF
TRBV5-1,TRBJ1-6,14,CASSLGQDNSPLHF
TRBV5-6,TRBJ1-1,15,CASSVDRGMNTEAFF
TRBV27,TRBJ1-5,17,CASSSKFRGKRNQPQHF
TRBV5-1,TRBJ1-1,14,CASSPPTVNTEAFF
TRBV5-6,TRBJ2-2,16,CASSARRFGGTGELFF
TRBV5-1,TRBJ2-5,16,CASSLEVAGYKETQYF
TRBV19,TRBJ2-2,15,CASSPQRLVPGELFF
TRBV24-1,TRBJ2-1,17,CATSEGLAGSVVYEQFF
TRBV7-3,TRBJ2-1,14,CASSPRQGGYEQFF
TRBV11-1,TRBJ2-7,15,CASSIRDRGKYEQYF
TRBV4-2,TRBJ2-7,15,CASSPRTSGVYEQYF
TRBV7-7,TRBJ2-1,14,CASSLTRDSNEQFF
TRBV5-1,TRBJ2-5,15,CASSLVTGYQETQYF
TRBV10-3,TRBJ2-1,16,CAISESSGSSYNEQFF